What follows are 25 T cell receptor beta chains derived from one specimen sequenced in a study of blood T cell repertoires in COVID-19. The protocol was immunoSEQ multiplex PCR, while the TCRdb copy is restricted to in-frame clones and leaves out a portion. In the table there are some 200,000 clones, roughly 80% of which are singletons. The sequenced sample consisted of peripheral blood. These receptors came from a woman aged 35 to 49 with acute or convalescent COVID-19.

The V gene is TRBV3-1 (or the pseudogene TRBV3-2), the J gene TRBJ1-5; possible D gene TRBD1, 5 bases. This CDR3 comprises 15 residues. Per the germline V gene, CDR1 is LGHDT and CDR2 is YNNKEL (reference sequence). V gave up 1 base and J gave up 0 bases, with 7 bases separating them. The CDR3 region is CASSQGQISNQPQHF. CDR3 in DNA: TGTGCCAGCAGCCAAGGACAGATTAGCAATCAGCCCCAGCATTTT.

The CDR3 is CASSQDVDGGYNEQFF. The CDR3 DNA reads TGTGCCAGCAGCCAAGATGTGGACGGGGGCTACAATGAGCAGTTCTTC. This sequence joins TRBV3-1 (or the pseudogene TRBV3-2) and TRBJ2-1, with D possibly TRBD2 on 6 matching bases. From germline, CDR1 is LGHDT and CDR2 YNNKEL (reference sequence). Trimming shortened V by 0 bases and J by 3 bases, and 12 bases separated the two germline ends. This CDR3 spans 16 amino acids.

The rearrangement links TRBV7-3 to TRBJ1-6, with 7 bases identical to TRBD1. Looked up from germline, CDR1 is SGHTA and CDR2 is FQGTGA. The CDR3 is made up of 15 amino acids. Unmatched junction bases numbered 4, after V lost 5 bases and J lost 3 bases. The CDR3 coding sequence is TGTGCCAGCAGCCAGGCAGGGGGCTATAATTCACCCCTCCACTTT. This codes for CASSQAGGYNSPLHF.

The CDR3 sequence is CASSMTGTEAFF. CDR3 in DNA: TGTGCCAGTAGTATGACGGGCACTGAAGCTTTCTTT. The chain is built from TRBV19 and TRBJ1-1, with D hard to call. Germline V CDR1 and CDR2: LNHDA, SQIVND (reference sequence). This CDR3 comprises 12 residues. Deletions cut 3 bases from V and 4 bases from J, with 6 bases between.

The chain employs TRBV7-8 and TRBJ1-3, with TRBD1 matching over 7 bases. Germline V CDR1 and CDR2: SGHVS, FQNEAQ. The length of the CDR3 is 16 residues. V trimming: 5 bases; J trimming: 0 bases; junction bases outside the gene matches: 7. The CDR3 DNA reads TGTGCCAGCAGCGCCCGACAGGGTACCTCTGGAAACACCATATATTTT. It encodes CASSARQGTSGNTIYF. The whole variable domain, remainder taken from reference TRBV7-8 and TRBJ1-3, is GAGVSQSPRYKVAKRGQDVALRCDPISGHVSLFWYQQALGQGPEFLTYFQNEAQLDKSGLPSDRFFAERPEGSVSTLKIQRTQQEDSAVYLCASSARQGTSGNTIYFGEGSWLTVV.

The genes are TRBV19 and TRBJ1-3; D gene ambiguous. Trimming removed 6 bases at V and 0 bases at J, with 12 bases between. The CDR3 sequence is 15 residues long. The germline gives CDR1 LNHDA, CDR2 SQIVND (reference sequence). The CDR3 DNA follows: TGTGCCAGTAGAGCGGAAGTATTCTCTGGAAACACCATATATTTT. As protein: CASRAEVFSGNTIYF.

This chain links TRBV5-6 with TRBJ2-1; possible D gene TRBD2, 5 bases. The CDR3 covers 16 residues. Per the germline V gene, CDR1 is SGHDT and CDR2 is YYEEEE. V lost 2 bases to trimming and J lost 0 bases, with 12 bases between them. The CDR3 nucleotides read TGTGCCAGCAGCTTTGAGGGTTGGCGCTCCTACAATGAGCAGTTCTTC. Its translation is CASSFEGWRSYNEQFF. Filled out from reference TRBV5-6 and TRBJ2-1, the complete variable domain reads DAGVTQSPTHLIKTRGQQVTLRCSPKSGHDTVSWYQQALGQGPQFIFQYYEEEERQRGNFPDRFSGHQFPNYSSELNVNALLLGDSALYLCASSFEGWRSYNEQFFGPGTRLTVL.

The gene calls are TRBV3-1 (or the pseudogene TRBV3-2) and TRBJ1-2; TRBD1 agrees at 9 bases. The CDR3 sequence is 17 residues long. V was pared by 5 bases and J by 7 bases, with 17 bases of the junction left unmatched. Germline CDR1 LGHDT, CDR2 YNNKEL (reference sequence). The chain's CDR3 is CASSESSGTGNGGGYTF. The CDR3, as DNA: TGTGCCAGCAGCGAAAGTTCCGGGACAGGGAATGGGGGTGGCTACACCTTC.

This chain connects TRBV7-3 to TRBJ2-7; a weak D match, TRBD1 (6 bases). Germline CDR1 is SGHTA and CDR2 is FQGTGA. The CDR3 runs 14 residues. V lost 5 bases and J 7 bases, leaving 18 bases between the germline ends. The DNA for the CDR3 is TGTGCCAGCAGCCTAGGGACACCCCGGGGAGAGCAGTACTTC. It yields the protein CASSLGTPRGEQYF.

CDR3 nucleotide sequence: TGCGCCAGCAGCTCTACAGGAGGGAATGAAAAACTGTTTTTT. Its translation: CASSSTGGNEKLFF. This chain joins TRBV5-1 and TRBJ1-4; perhaps TRBD1 as D (5 bases). Trimming removed 3 bases from V and 5 bases from J, with 11 bases in between. The CDR3 extends over 14 amino acids. The V gene's germline CDR1 is SGHRS and CDR2 YFSETQ.

The chain is built from TRBV2 and TRBJ1-5; the D gene is possibly TRBD1 (5 bases). V lost 3 bases and J lost 9, with 12 bases in between. Germline lookup yields CDR1 SNHLY and CDR2 FYNNEI. The CDR3 covers 13 residues. In DNA form, the CDR3 reads TGTGCCAGCAGTGATGACAGATTACGGCCCCAGCATTTT. This codes for CASSDDRLRPQHF.

This chain connects TRBV7-2 to TRBJ2-7; TRBD2 aligns across 8 bases. The V segment lost 0 bases and the J segment 2 bases; nucleotides outside the gene matches: 3. CDR1 SGHTA and CDR2 FQGNSA come from the germline V gene. This CDR3 spans 15 amino acids. For the CDR3, the DNA is TGTGCCAGCAGCTTAGCTAGCGGGGATACCTACGAGCAGTACTTC. Encoded protein: CASSLASGDTYEQYF.

The CDR3 DNA follows: TGTGCCAGCAGTTTATCAGGGGACTATGGCTACACCTTC. Its translation: CASSLSGDYGYTF. The V and J genes are TRBV27 and TRBJ1-2, with D possibly being TRBD1 (5 bases). The V end was cut by 0 bases, the J end by 3 bases, with 5 bases between. Per the germline V gene, CDR1 is MNHEY and CDR2 is SMNVEV (reference sequence). This CDR3 spans 13 amino acids.

This sequence joins TRBV6-5 and TRBJ2-7; 7 bases agree with TRBD1. CDR1 and CDR2 from the germline V gene are MNHEY and SVGAGI. V dropped 6 bases and J dropped 1; count of bases not matched to a gene: 6. The CDR3 extends over 14 amino acids. CDR3 amino acids: CASRRQGRSYEQYF. CDR3 DNA sequence: TGTGCCAGCAGAAGACAGGGTCGATCCTACGAGCAGTACTTC.

The chain joins TRBV4-1 to TRBJ2-7; D perhaps matches TRBD2 (5 bases). Trimming left V 0 bases short and J 6 bases short, with 24 bases between. Germline CDR1 is MGHRA and CDR2 is YSYEKL. The CDR3 is 18 residues long. The CDR3 spells CASSQDPPLLGVRSEQYF. The CDR3 coding sequence is TGCGCCAGCAGCCAAGATCCTCCGCTCCTCGGGGTACGGAGCGAGCAGTACTTC.

The table lists this clone with a count of one. The V and J genes are TRBV4-2 and TRBJ2-1; 13 nucleotides agree with TRBD2. Trimming removed 0 bases from V and 7 bases from J; junction bases left unmatched: 3. CDR1 is LGHNA and CDR2 is YNFKEQ in the germline V gene. CDR3 length: 16 amino acids. The CDR3, as DNA: TGTGCCAGCAGCCAAGAGCCGGGACTAGCGGGAAATGAGCAGTTCTTC. This translates into CASSQEPGLAGNEQFF.

V gene TRBV11-2 combines with J gene TRBJ1-2, with D perhaps matching TRBD1 (5 bases). The CDR3 extends over 14 amino acids. Germline V gene lookup returns CDR1 SGHAT and CDR2 FQNNGV. V was pared by 4 bases and J by 5 bases, with 14 bases between. CDR3 DNA: TGTGCCAGCAGCTCTATAGGGGCTGGGTATGGCTACACCTTC. This codes for CASSSIGAGYGYTF. Filled out from reference TRBV11-2 and TRBJ1-2, the complete variable domain reads EAGVAQSPRYKIIEKRQSVAFWCNPISGHATLYWYQQILGQGPKLLIQFQNNGVVDDSQLPKDRFSAERLKGVDSTLKIQPAKLEDSAVYLCASSSIGAGYGYTFGSGTRLTVV.

The V call is TRBV5-1, the J call TRBJ2-3, with 8 bases fitting TRBD1. Germline V lookup: CDR1 SGHRS, CDR2 YFSETQ. This CDR3 spans 14 amino acids. The V segment lost 4 bases and the J segment 4 bases; nucleotides outside the gene matches: 5. The CDR3 sequence: CASSTGQGPDTQYF. CDR3 coding DNA: TGCGCCAGCAGCACCGGACAGGGCCCAGATACGCAGTATTTT. The complete variable domain, with remaining parts taken from reference TRBV5-1 and TRBJ2-3, reads KAGVTQTPRYLIKTRGQQVTLSCSPISGHRSVSWYQQTPGQGLQFLFEYFSETQRNKGNFPGRFSGRQFSNSRSEMNVSTLELGDSALYLCASSTGQGPDTQYFGPGTRLTVL.

The V and J genes are TRBV5-1 and TRBJ2-1; 10 nucleotides align to TRBD2. The CDR3 consists of 15 residues. Germline CDR1 SGHRS, CDR2 YFSETQ. The ends lost 5 bases at V and 6 bases at J; junction bases unmatched: 8. The chain's CDR3 is CASRFGTSAVNEQFF. The CDR3 DNA sequence: TGCGCCAGCAGGTTCGGGACTAGCGCTGTCAATGAGCAGTTCTTC.

The chain couples TRBV4-2 to TRBJ1-5, with TRBD1 matching over 8 bases. After removal of 6 bases from V and 6 bases from J, the junction contained 13 bases not matched to a gene. The CDR3 totals 16 residues. Germline-derived CDR1 and CDR2 are LGHNA and YNFKEQ. The CDR3 loop reads CASSPMGGQGAQPQHF. In DNA, the CDR3 is TGTGCCAGCAGTCCAATGGGGGGCCAGGGGGCTCAGCCCCAGCATTTT.

The rearrangement uses TRBV7-9 and TRBJ2-1, with D tentatively TRBD2 (5 bases). Germline V gives CDR1 SEHNR, CDR2 FQNEAQ (reference sequence). Trimming pared 5 bases from V and 10 bases from J, leaving 12 bases between. The CDR3 spans 12 residues. DNA for the CDR3: TGTGCCAGCAGCGGCAGAGGGCCGGAGCAGTTCTTC. The encoded protein is CASSGRGPEQFF.

The chain has TRBV28 and TRBJ1-6; D may be TRBD1 (6 bases). The V gene lost 6 bases and the J gene lost 5 bases, with 8 bases spanning the gap. The CDR3 consists of 13 residues. Per germline, CDR1 MDHEN and CDR2 SYDVKM. The DNA of the CDR3 is TGTGCCAGCAGCTGGACAGATAATTCACCCCTCCACTTT. Its protein product is CASSWTDNSPLHF.

The chain recombines TRBV27 with TRBJ2-7; 7 bases fit TRBD1. Germline assignment: CDR1 MNHEY and CDR2 SMNVEV (reference sequence). With 4 bases clipped from V and 3 bases from J, the junction kept 6 bases outside the gene matches. The CDR3 is 14 amino acids. In nucleotides, the CDR3 is TGTGCCAGCAGTTATGGGACAGCGAACTACGAGCAGTACTTC. It translates to CASSYGTANYEQYF.

The CDR3 region has the DNA TGCAGTGCTAGTAAACAGGGGGCAGGAAACACCATATATTTT. Protein product: CSASKQGAGNTIYF. The rearrangement uses TRBV20-1 and TRBJ1-3, with 9 bases aligning to TRBD1. CDR1 and CDR2 from the germline V gene are DFQATT and SNEGSKA (reference sequence). V lost 3 bases to trimming and J lost 4 bases; unmatched junction nucleotides: 4. There are 14 residues in the CDR3.

The genes are TRBV7-3 and TRBJ1-6; D perhaps matches TRBD1 (5 bases). The CDR3 runs 14 residues. Germline V CDR1 and CDR2: SGHTA, FQGTGA. V was cut by 2 bases and J by 4 bases, with 6 bases left in between. The CDR3 is CASSLSGYNSPLHF. The CDR3 region has the DNA TGTGCCAGCAGCTTATCAGGGTATAATTCACCCCTCCACTTT. Full variable domain (missing parts from reference TRBV7-3 and TRBJ1-6): GAGVSQTPSNKVTEKGKYVELRCDPISGHTALYWYRQSLGQGPEFLIYFQGTGAADDSGLPNDRFFAVRPEGSVSTLKIQRTERGDSAVYLCASSLSGYNSPLHFGNGTRLTVT.